The present entry profiles one T cell receptor beta chain with its context. Its antigen is undetermined. Per the germline V gene, CDR1 is SQVTM and CDR2 is ANQGSEA. V lost 7 bases, J lost 3 bases, and 20 bases stayed unmatched. The CDR3 is made up of 17 amino acids. This sample was taken from a study of chemoradiotherapy in HPV16-positive cancers. Broader study findings: HPV-responsive T-cell expansion during chemoradiotherapy was linked to improved recurrence-free survival in HPV16-positive patients. Only two HPV16-positive patients supplied the functional HPV-specificity definition. During treatment, candidate HPV-specific clones and E7-related motifs expanded in tumor.

TCRdb's table, derived via immunoSEQ multiplex PCR, lists solely in-frame clones and lacks some. Of tens of thousands of clones listed, 88% are singletons. The TCR was taken from a human donor with HPV-associated anogenital cancer. The material was blood, obtained from a patient who underwent chemoradiotherapy. The gene calls are TRBV29-1 and TRBJ1-2, with 7 bases identical to TRBD1. CDR3: CSAEGYRGSRQDYGYTF. The DNA of the CDR3 is TGCAGCGCTGAGGGATACAGGGGATCAAGGCAAGACTATGGCTACACCTTC. The full variable domain, completed using reference TRBV29-1 and TRBJ1-2, is SAVISQKPSRDICQRGTSLTIQCQVDSQVTMMFWYRQQPGQSLTLIATANQGSEATYESGFVIDKFPISRPNLTFSTLTVSNMSPEDSSIYLCSAEGYRGSRQDYGYTFGSGTRLTVV.